This T cell receptor beta chain was sequenced in a study of cytomegalovirus exposure and HLA in healthy donors. On this clone: Its antigen remains unknown.

Germline assignment: CDR1 LNHDA and CDR2 SQIVND (reference sequence). The CDR3 loop spans 16 amino acids. Deletions cut 3 bases from V and 0 bases from J, with 14 bases between. General study findings and limits: Some segments of the V type, notably TRBV6-2 and TRBV6-3, were excluded as indistinguishable.

Use of 60 Vbeta and 13 Jbeta primers characterized the PCR. The table came from immunoSEQ multiplex PCR; TCRdb's copy has only in-frame clones and leaves some out. The table records over 150,000 clones, 75% to 85% of them present only once. The chain carries TRBV19 and TRBJ1-1; D not resolved. The sequence was obtained from a boy aged 10-17 years in good health and CMV-seronegative. Material for sequencing was PBMCs. The CDR3 reads CASSMEVGLLNTEAFF. CDR3 DNA: TGTGCCAGTAGTATGGAAGTAGGACTCCTGAACACTGAAGCTTTCTTT. Based on the CDR3 plus reference TRBV19 and TRBJ1-1, the full variable domain is DGGITQSPKYLFRKEGQNVTLSCEQNLNHDAMYWYRQDPGQGLRLIYYSQIVNDFQKGDIAEGYSVSREKKESFPLTVTSAQKNPTAFYLCASSMEVGLLNTEAFFGQGTRLTVV.